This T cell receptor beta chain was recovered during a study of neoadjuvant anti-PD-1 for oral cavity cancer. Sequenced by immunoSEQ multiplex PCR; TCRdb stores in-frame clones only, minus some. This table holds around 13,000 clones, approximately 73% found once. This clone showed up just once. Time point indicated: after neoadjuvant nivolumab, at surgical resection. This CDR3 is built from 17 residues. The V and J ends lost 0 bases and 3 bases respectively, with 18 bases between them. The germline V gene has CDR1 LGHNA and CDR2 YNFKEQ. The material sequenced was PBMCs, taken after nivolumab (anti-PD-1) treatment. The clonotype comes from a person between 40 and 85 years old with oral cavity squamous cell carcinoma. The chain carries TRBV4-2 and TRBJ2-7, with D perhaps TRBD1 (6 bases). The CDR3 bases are TGTGCCAGCAGCCAAGAGCTCCACGGGACACTCGGCTACGAGCAGTACTTC. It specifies CASSQELHGTLGYEQYF.